Included here is one T cell receptor beta chain sequence, with context. Libraries were prepared by immunoSEQ multiplex PCR; TCRdb keeps only in-frame clonotypes and omits some of them. The table records 35,000 to 40,000 clones, approximately 85% of them present only once. Looked up from germline, CDR1 is MGHRA and CDR2 is YSYEKL. V lost 4 bases to trimming and J lost 2 bases; unmatched junction nucleotides: 4. The CDR3 runs 15 residues. The entry originates in a study of CD4 T cells in relation to SARS-CoV-2 and coronaviruses. The sample taken for sequencing was memory CD4+ T cells from PBMCs. This sequence originates from an adult with COVID-19. The chain links TRBV4-1 to TRBJ2-3; 9 nucleotides line up with TRBD2. The CDR3 DNA reads as TGCGCCAGCAGCCCCAGACTAGCGGTCACAGATACGCAGTATTTT. This sequence encodes CASSPRLAVTDTQYF.